A selection of T cell receptor beta chains follows, all from one sample in a study of T cell changes during pregnancy in multiple sclerosis. Clones were sequenced by immunoSEQ multiplex PCR, and TCRdb holds only the in-frame ones, with some missing. The sample includes around 100,000 clones, around nine tenths of them seen just once. The sequenced sample was peripheral blood, obtained in the second trimester of pregnancy. The source is a female donor with multiple sclerosis, enrolled in a pregnancy study. CDR3s include the opening cysteine and the closing phenylalanine or tryptophan. Each record gives: CDR3 DNA, CDR3 protein, D gene, clone size, J gene, V gene. A D gene is named only where the DNA matches it firmly. Part of the rows lack a size; the others show once, few, many or a class for expanded clones.

cdr3_nt: TGTGCCAGCAGTTGGGACAGGAACACAGATACGCAGTATTTT
cdr3_aa: CASSWDRNTDTQYF
d_call: TRBD1
clone_size: .
j_call: TRBJ2-3
v_call: TRBV6-5

cdr3_nt: TGTGCCTGGAGTTTACTAGCCATTGAGCAGTTCTTC
cdr3_aa: CAWSLLAIEQFF
d_call: .
clone_size: .
j_call: TRBJ2-1
v_call: TRBV30

cdr3_nt: TGCGCCAGCAGCTGGGGGGGGGTGGGCCAATATGGCTACACCTTC
cdr3_aa: CASSWGGVGQYGYTF
d_call: .
clone_size: .
j_call: TRBJ1-2
v_call: TRBV5-1

cdr3_nt: TGTGCCAGCAGCTTATCTAGGGCAGGGGCTAACAATCAGCCCCAGCATTTT
cdr3_aa: CASSLSRAGANNQPQHF
d_call: .
clone_size: .
j_call: TRBJ1-5
v_call: TRBV7-8

cdr3_nt: TGTGCCAGCAGCTTGCAGGGGCGGAGTGAAGCTTTCTTT
cdr3_aa: CASSLQGRSEAFF
d_call: .
clone_size: .
j_call: TRBJ1-1
v_call: TRBV5-4

cdr3_nt: TGCGCCAGCAGCCCCGACAGACTGAACACTGAAGCTTTCTTT
cdr3_aa: CASSPDRLNTEAFF
d_call: .
clone_size: few
j_call: TRBJ1-1
v_call: TRBV5-1

cdr3_nt: TGTGCCAGCAGTCCCCGGCGGTTGGGTAGCACTGAAGCTTTCTTT
cdr3_aa: CASSPRRLGSTEAFF
d_call: .
clone_size: .
j_call: TRBJ1-1
v_call: TRBV27

cdr3_nt: TGTGCCAGCAGCCGGACAGAGACCTACGAGCAGTACTTC
cdr3_aa: CASSRTETYEQYF
d_call: .
clone_size: .
j_call: TRBJ2-7
v_call: TRBV6-1

cdr3_nt: TGTGCCAGCAGTTGGGACAGCCAAGAGACCCAGTACTTC
cdr3_aa: CASSWDSQETQYF
d_call: TRBD1
clone_size: once
j_call: TRBJ2-5
v_call: TRBV5-5

cdr3_nt: TGTGCCAGCAGTTTCCGTCAGGGTCGGTACGAGCAGTACTTC
cdr3_aa: CASSFRQGRYEQYF
d_call: .
clone_size: .
j_call: TRBJ2-7
v_call: TRBV28

cdr3_nt: TGTGCCAGCAGATCCCGGGACAGGGGCACCACTGAAGCTTTCTTT
cdr3_aa: CASRSRDRGTTEAFF
d_call: TRBD1
clone_size: .
j_call: TRBJ1-1
v_call: TRBV28

cdr3_nt: TGTGCCAGCAGCTTAGCCAGGGGGAGCTATGGCTACACCTTC
cdr3_aa: CASSLARGSYGYTF
d_call: TRBD1
clone_size: once
j_call: TRBJ1-2
v_call: TRBV7-2

cdr3_nt: TGTGCCAGCAGTTTAACCAGGGGAAGGCACAATGAGCAGTTCTTC
cdr3_aa: CASSLTRGRHNEQFF
d_call: .
clone_size: .
j_call: TRBJ2-1
v_call: TRBV27

cdr3_nt: TGTGCCATCAGCCAAGGGGGCAGGGTAACCGGGGAGCTGTTTTTT
cdr3_aa: CAISQGGRVTGELFF
d_call: TRBD1
clone_size: once
j_call: TRBJ2-2
v_call: TRBV10-3

cdr3_nt: TGCGCCAGCAGCTGGGACAGCTCCTACGAGCAGTACTTC
cdr3_aa: CASSWDSSYEQYF
d_call: TRBD1
clone_size: once
j_call: TRBJ2-7
v_call: TRBV5-1

cdr3_nt: TGTGCCAGCAGTGTTCTGAGGGGGCCCGCCGGGGAGCTGTTTTTT
cdr3_aa: CASSVLRGPAGELFF
d_call: TRBD1
clone_size: .
j_call: TRBJ2-2
v_call: TRBV2

cdr3_nt: TGTGCCAGCTCACCCCCAGAGGCCAAGAACACTGAAGCTTTCTTT
cdr3_aa: CASSPPEAKNTEAFF
d_call: .
clone_size: .
j_call: TRBJ1-1
v_call: TRBV18

cdr3_nt: TGTGCCAGCACCGGCGCGGTTAGACAGGGCGGTTCACCCCTCCACTTT
cdr3_aa: CASTGAVRQGGSPLHF
d_call: TRBD1
clone_size: .
j_call: TRBJ1-6
v_call: TRBV11-2

cdr3_nt: TGTGCCAGTAGTACCCCCCAGACAGGGGACACTGAAGCTTTCTTT
cdr3_aa: CASSTPQTGDTEAFF
d_call: TRBD1
clone_size: .
j_call: TRBJ1-1
v_call: TRBV19

cdr3_nt: TGTGCCAGTAGTAAACAGGGGGAGGGCGAGCAGTTCTTC
cdr3_aa: CASSKQGEGEQFF
d_call: .
clone_size: .
j_call: TRBJ2-1
v_call: TRBV27

cdr3_nt: TGTGCCACCAGACAGGCTTACCCCTACGAGCAGTACTTC
cdr3_aa: CATRQAYPYEQYF
d_call: .
clone_size: .
j_call: TRBJ2-7
v_call: TRBV6-6

cdr3_nt: TGCAGCGTTTTGTCAGGGTCGAACACTGAAGCTTTCTTT
cdr3_aa: CSVLSGSNTEAFF
d_call: .
clone_size: once
j_call: TRBJ1-1
v_call: TRBV29-1

cdr3_nt: TGTGCCAGCAGCGGAAGTCCGTTCCTCGAGGGTCACTATGGCTACACCTTC
cdr3_aa: CASSGSPFLEGHYGYTF
d_call: .
clone_size: .
j_call: TRBJ1-2
v_call: TRBV11-2

cdr3_nt: TGTGCCAGTAGTAGTCGGCAGGTCAATCAGCCCCAGCATTTT
cdr3_aa: CASSSRQVNQPQHF
d_call: .
clone_size: once
j_call: TRBJ1-5
v_call: TRBV19

cdr3_nt: TGTGCCAGCAGCTTGGACAGGTTTGAGGAAAAACTGTTTTTT
cdr3_aa: CASSLDRFEEKLFF
d_call: .
clone_size: .
j_call: TRBJ1-4
v_call: TRBV5-6

cdr3_nt: TGTGCCAGCAGTAAAGGAGGGACAGGGATCGACGAGCAGTACTTC
cdr3_aa: CASSKGGTGIDEQYF
d_call: TRBD1
clone_size: once
j_call: TRBJ2-7
v_call: TRBV25-1

cdr3_nt: TGTGCCAGCAGCCACCGGACAGGGAACACAGATACGCAGTATTTT
cdr3_aa: CASSHRTGNTDTQYF
d_call: TRBD1
clone_size: .
j_call: TRBJ2-3
v_call: TRBV7-9

cdr3_nt: TGTGCCAGCAGTGGGTCATGGGCGGGGGGCGCCTACGAGCAGTACTTC
cdr3_aa: CASSGSWAGGAYEQYF
d_call: TRBD2
clone_size: .
j_call: TRBJ2-7
v_call: TRBV2

cdr3_nt: TGTGCCATCAGTGACAGACGGGGGACAGAGACCCAGTACTTC
cdr3_aa: CAISDRRGTETQYF
d_call: .
clone_size: .
j_call: TRBJ2-5
v_call: TRBV10-3

cdr3_nt: TGTGCCAGCAGAACCGGGAGAAATAGCAATCAGCCCCAGCATTTT
cdr3_aa: CASRTGRNSNQPQHF
d_call: .
clone_size: .
j_call: TRBJ1-5
v_call: TRBV21-1

cdr3_nt: TGTGCCAGTAGCTTCCGGGAAAGTTATCAGCCCCAGCATTTT
cdr3_aa: CASSFRESYQPQHF
d_call: .
clone_size: once
j_call: TRBJ1-5
v_call: TRBV19

cdr3_nt: TGTGCCAGTAGCCTGGGGACAACCAATTCACCCCTCCACTTT
cdr3_aa: CASSLGTTNSPLHF
d_call: .
clone_size: once
j_call: TRBJ1-6
v_call: TRBV19

cdr3_nt: TGTGCCAGCAGCGTCACTAGCGGAGGAAATACGCAGTATTTT
cdr3_aa: CASSVTSGGNTQYF
d_call: TRBD2
clone_size: .
j_call: TRBJ2-3
v_call: TRBV14

cdr3_nt: TGTGCCAGCAGCTTAGTAGCAGGGTGGCACGAGCAGTACTTC
cdr3_aa: CASSLVAGWHEQYF
d_call: .
clone_size: .
j_call: TRBJ2-7
v_call: TRBV7-6

cdr3_nt: TGTGCCAGCAGTTATCTTAAGGGACAGACTCTAGCCAAAAACATTCAGTACTTC
cdr3_aa: CASSYLKGQTLAKNIQYF
d_call: TRBD1
clone_size: .
j_call: TRBJ2-4
v_call: TRBV28

cdr3_nt: TGCACCAGCAGCCCGACTAGCGGGAGGTCATGCGATGAGCAGTTCTTC
cdr3_aa: CTSSPTSGRSCDEQFF
d_call: .
clone_size: once
j_call: TRBJ2-1
v_call: TRBV1

cdr3_nt: TGTGCCAGCTCACCCGGGACAGGGTTCAATCAGCCCCAGCATTTT
cdr3_aa: CASSPGTGFNQPQHF
d_call: TRBD1
clone_size: .
j_call: TRBJ1-5
v_call: TRBV18

cdr3_nt: TGTGCCTCCCAATTCTACACCATTCCGGGACAGGGGGCGTTCGGGCTATTGGGCTACAATGAGCAGTTCTTC
cdr3_aa: CASQFYTIPGQGAFGLLGYNEQFF
d_call: TRBD1
clone_size: .
j_call: TRBJ2-1
v_call: TRBV30

cdr3_nt: TGTGCCAGCAGCTCGCCTCGACTAGCGGGAGTGAACGAGCAGTACTTC
cdr3_aa: CASSSPRLAGVNEQYF
d_call: TRBD2
clone_size: .
j_call: TRBJ2-7
v_call: TRBV7-2

cdr3_nt: TGCGCCAGCAGCTTAACGGGGGGGCCCAATGAGCAGTTCTTC
cdr3_aa: CASSLTGGPNEQFF
d_call: TRBD2
clone_size: .
j_call: TRBJ2-1
v_call: TRBV5-1

cdr3_nt: TGTGCCAGCAGCCTAGGGACTAGCAGACCGACAGATACGCAGTATTTT
cdr3_aa: CASSLGTSRPTDTQYF
d_call: TRBD2
clone_size: .
j_call: TRBJ2-3
v_call: TRBV11-2

cdr3_nt: TGTGCCAGTAGTCAGGGGCGAAACTATGGCTACACCTTC
cdr3_aa: CASSQGRNYGYTF
d_call: .
clone_size: many
j_call: TRBJ1-2
v_call: TRBV19

cdr3_nt: TGTGCCAGCAGCGTAGGGCAGGGAAGCACTGAAGCTTTCTTT
cdr3_aa: CASSVGQGSTEAFF
d_call: .
clone_size: .
j_call: TRBJ1-1
v_call: TRBV9

cdr3_nt: TGTGCCAGCAGTCTACAGGGGGCGCGAACCGGGGAGCTGTTTTTT
cdr3_aa: CASSLQGARTGELFF
d_call: TRBD1
clone_size: .
j_call: TRBJ2-2
v_call: TRBV5-4

cdr3_nt: TGTGCCAGCAGCCCCCGACTAGTTGCTCCCACAGATACGCAGTATTTT
cdr3_aa: CASSPRLVAPTDTQYF
d_call: .
clone_size: .
j_call: TRBJ2-3
v_call: TRBV9